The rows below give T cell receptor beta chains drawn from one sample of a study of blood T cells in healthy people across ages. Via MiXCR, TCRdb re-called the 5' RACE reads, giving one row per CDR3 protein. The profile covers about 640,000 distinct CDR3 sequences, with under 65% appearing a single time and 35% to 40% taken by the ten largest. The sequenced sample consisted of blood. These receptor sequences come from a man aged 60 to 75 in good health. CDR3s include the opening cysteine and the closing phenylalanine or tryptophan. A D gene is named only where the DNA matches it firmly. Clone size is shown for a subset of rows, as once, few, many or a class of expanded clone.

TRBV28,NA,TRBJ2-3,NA,TGTGCCAGCAGTCTGGGGGGGGGCCACACAGATACGCAGTATTTT,CASSLGGGHTDTQYF
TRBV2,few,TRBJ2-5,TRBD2,TGTGCCAGCTTGGGACTAGCGGGGGCAGAGACCCAGTACTTC,CASLGLAGAETQYF
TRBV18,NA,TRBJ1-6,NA,TGTGCCAGCTCACCTCTCCCGGGACGGAATAATTCACCCCTCCACTTT,CASSPLPGRNNSPLHF
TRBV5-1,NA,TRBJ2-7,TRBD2,TGCGCCAGCAGCCCGAGGACTAGCGGGGGGTCTTACGAGCAGTACTTC,CASSPRTSGGSYEQYF
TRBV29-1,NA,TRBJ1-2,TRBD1,TGCAGCGCGGGTACAGGGGAAGGTGGCTACACCTTC,CSAGTGEGGYTF
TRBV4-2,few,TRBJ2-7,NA,TGTGCCAGCAGCCTAAACAGGGAAACCTACGAGCAGTACTTC,CASSLNRETYEQYF
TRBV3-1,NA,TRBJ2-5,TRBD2,TGTGCCAGCAGCCAAGATCCAGCAGGGAGGGAGGAGACCCAGTACTTC,CASSQDPAGREETQYF
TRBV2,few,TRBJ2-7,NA,TGTGCCAGCACCTTAGGACAGGGAGGGGGCGAGCAGTACTTC,CASTLGQGGGEQYF
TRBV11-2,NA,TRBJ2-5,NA,TGTACCAGCACCATACGAAGTAGGGAAGACGAGACCCAGTACTTC,CTSTIRSREDETQYF
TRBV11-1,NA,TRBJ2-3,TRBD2,TGTGCCAGCAGCTTTCCAGCGGGGGGGCCCGGAACCACAGATACGCAGTATTTT,CASSFPAGGPGTTDTQYF
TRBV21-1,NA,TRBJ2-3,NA,TGTGCCAGCAGCAAAGCCCCCCCCGCAGATACGCAGTATTTT,CASSKAPPADTQYF
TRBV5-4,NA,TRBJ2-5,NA,TGTGCCAGCAGCTTGGCGGGTAGGTCGGCGGAGACCCAGTACTTC,CASSLAGRSAETQYF
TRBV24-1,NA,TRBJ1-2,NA,TGTGCCACCAGTGATCCGTGGACCTCCTACACCTTC,CATSDPWTSYTF
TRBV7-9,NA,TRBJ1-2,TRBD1,TGTGCCAGCAGCTCCCGGGACAGGGGCGACCATGGCTACACCTTC,CASSSRDRGDHGYTF
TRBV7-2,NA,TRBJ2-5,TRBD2,TGTGCCAGCAGATACACTAGCGGGGGGGCGAATGAGCAGTACTTC,CASRYTSGGANEQYF
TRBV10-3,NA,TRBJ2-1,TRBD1,TGTGCCATCAGTGGGGACAGGCAGAATAACAATGAGCAGTTCTTC,CAISGDRQNNNEQFF
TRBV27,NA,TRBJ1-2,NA,TGTGCCAGCAGTGCTTCGTGGGGGAAAGGGGACTACACCTTC,CASSASWGKGDYTF
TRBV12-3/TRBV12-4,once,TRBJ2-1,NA,TGTGCCAGCTATAACGACCGCAGCTACAATGAGCAGTTCTTC,CASYNDRSYNEQFF
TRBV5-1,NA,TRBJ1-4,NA,TGCGCCAGCAGCCCCACGGCCGGGGCTAGTGAAAAACTGTTTTTT,CASSPTAGASEKLFF
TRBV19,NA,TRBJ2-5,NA,TGTGCCAGTAGGGCCAGGCCTGGACTGGGTGAGCAGTACTTC,CASRARPGLGEQYF
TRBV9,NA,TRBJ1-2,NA,TGTGCCAGCAGCGCGGGACCTGGGGATGGCTACACCTTC,CASSAGPGDGYTF
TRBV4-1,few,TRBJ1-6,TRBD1,TGCGCCAGCAGCCGGGAAGACAGGGGGCTTGGTTCACCCCTCCACTTT,CASSREDRGLGSPLHF
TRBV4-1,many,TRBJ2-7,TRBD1,TGCGCCAGCGGACAGGGGGGGCTTTACGAGCAGTACTTC,CASGQGGLYEQYF
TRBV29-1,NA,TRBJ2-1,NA,TGCAGCGTTGACGCGGGGGCGATCTCCCACAATGAGCAGTTCTTC,CSVDAGAISHNEQFF
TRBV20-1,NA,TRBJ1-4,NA,TGCAGTGCTATCTCCCTTGGACAGAGGGGGGAAAAACTGTTTTTT,CSAISLGQRGEKLFF
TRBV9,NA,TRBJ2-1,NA,TGTGCCAGCAGCGTAGGAACAAGCGGGCGAGGAAATGAGCAGTTCTTC,CASSVGTSGRGNEQFF
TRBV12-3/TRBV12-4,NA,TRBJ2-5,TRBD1,TGTGCCAGCAGCACCGGGACAGGGGGTGTAGAGACCCAGTACTTC,CASSTGTGGVETQYF
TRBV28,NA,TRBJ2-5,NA,TGTGCCAGCAGCGCCCAGACAGGTACGCAAGAGACCCAGTACTTC,CASSAQTGTQETQYF
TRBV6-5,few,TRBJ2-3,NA,TGTGCCAGCAGGCCCACGGCTAGCACAGATACGCAGTATTTT,CASRPTASTDTQYF
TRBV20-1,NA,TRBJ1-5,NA,TGCAGTGCTAGCAAAACGGATAGCAATCAGCCCCAGCATTTT,CSASKTDSNQPQHF
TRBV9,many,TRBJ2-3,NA,TGTGCCAGCAGCCCCTCCACGGGGGATACGCAGTATTTT,CASSPSTGDTQYF
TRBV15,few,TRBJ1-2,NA,TGTGCCACCAGCACGCGGGCCCTCTATGGCTACACCTTC,CATSTRALYGYTF
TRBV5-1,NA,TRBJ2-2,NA,TGCGCCAGCAGCTTAGACAGGGGAGCGGGGACCGGGGAGCTGTTTTTT,CASSLDRGAGTGELFF
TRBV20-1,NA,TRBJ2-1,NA,TGCAGTGCCACCAGGGGTCTCTTCTACAATGAGCAGTTCTTC,CSATRGLFYNEQFF
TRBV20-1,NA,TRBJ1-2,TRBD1,TGCAGTGCTAGGGAGGGGGGACAGGGGACCGGCTACACCTTC,CSAREGGQGTGYTF
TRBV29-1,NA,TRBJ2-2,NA,TGCAGCGTTATACAGGGAGGGGCCGGGGAGCTGTTTTTT,CSVIQGGAGELFF
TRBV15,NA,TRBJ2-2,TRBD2,TGTGCCACCAGCAGAGATCGGGGGACTAGCACCGGGGAGCTGTTTTTT,CATSRDRGTSTGELFF
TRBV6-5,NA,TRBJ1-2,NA,TGTGCCAGCAGAATGCAGGGCGGGGACTATGGCTACACCTTC,CASRMQGGDYGYTF
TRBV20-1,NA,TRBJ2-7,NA,TGCAGTGCCATCGACTCCCTCTCCTACGAGCAGTACTTC,CSAIDSLSYEQYF
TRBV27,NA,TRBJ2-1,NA,TGTGCCAGCAAAACAGGGGGGGGCAATGAGCAGTTCTTC,CASKTGGGNEQFF
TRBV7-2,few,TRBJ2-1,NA,TGTGCCAGCAGCTTAGAGAGGGACACTAGGGAGCAGTTCTTC,CASSLERDTREQFF
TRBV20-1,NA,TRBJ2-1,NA,TGCAGTGCCGCCATGGCCGCGGCGGAGTTCTTC,CSAAMAAAEFF
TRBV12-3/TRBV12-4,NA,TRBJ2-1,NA,TGTGCCAGCCAGACTCTGGGGGTGAGTGAGCAGTTCTTC,CASQTLGVSEQFF
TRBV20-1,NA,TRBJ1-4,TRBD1,TGCAGTGCTGCCCAGGGGGTACGAGATGAAAAACTGTTTTTT,CSAAQGVRDEKLFF